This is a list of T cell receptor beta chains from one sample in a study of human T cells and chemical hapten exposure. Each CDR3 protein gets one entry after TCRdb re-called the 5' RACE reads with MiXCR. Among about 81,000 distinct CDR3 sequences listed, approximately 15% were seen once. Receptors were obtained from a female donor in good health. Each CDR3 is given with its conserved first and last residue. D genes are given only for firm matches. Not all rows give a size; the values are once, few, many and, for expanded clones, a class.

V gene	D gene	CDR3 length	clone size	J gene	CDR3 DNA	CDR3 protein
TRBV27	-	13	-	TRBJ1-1	TGTGCCAGCAGTTTTCGGGAAGACACTGAAGCTTTCTTT	CASSFREDTEAFF
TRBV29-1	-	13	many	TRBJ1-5	TGCAGCGTTGCCCTAGATAGGAATCAGCCCCAGCATTTT	CSVALDRNQPQHF
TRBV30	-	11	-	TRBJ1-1	TGTGCCGCCGATGGGGGGGCTGAAGCTTTCTTT	CAADGGAEAFF
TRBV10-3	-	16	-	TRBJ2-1	TGTGCCATCAGTGAGTCTTGGGGGGCGTCCTACAATGAGCAGTTCTTC	CAISESWGASYNEQFF
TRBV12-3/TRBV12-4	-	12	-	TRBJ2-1	TGTGCCAGCAGTTCTCAATTCAATGAGCAGTTCTTC	CASSSQFNEQFF
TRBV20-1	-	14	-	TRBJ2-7	TGCAGTGCTAGTCCATCAAGGGTTGAATACGAGCAGTACTTC	CSASPSRVEYEQYF
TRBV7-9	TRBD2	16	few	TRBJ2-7	TGTGCCAGCAGCCCCCACCCGACTAGCGGGACCTACGAGCAGTACTTC	CASSPHPTSGTYEQYF
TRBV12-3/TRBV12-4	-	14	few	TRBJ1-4	TGTGCCAGCAGCGCGGGACGTCGAAGCGAAAAACTGTTTTTT	CASSAGRRSEKLFF
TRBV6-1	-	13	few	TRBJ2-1	TGTGCCAGCAGTGAAGGATGGTACAATGAGCAGTTCTTC	CASSEGWYNEQFF
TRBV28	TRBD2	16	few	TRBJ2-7	TGTGCCAGCAGTCTGCCGACTAGCGGGGGCCTTCGGGAGCAGTACTTC	CASSLPTSGGLREQYF
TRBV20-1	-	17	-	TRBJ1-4	TGCAGTGCTAGAGGTCCGGCAGGGAAGGCGGAGAATGAAAAACTGTTTTTT	CSARGPAGKAENEKLFF
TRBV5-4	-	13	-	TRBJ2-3	TGTGCCAGCAGCTTCCCAGGCGCAGATACGCAGTATTTT	CASSFPGADTQYF
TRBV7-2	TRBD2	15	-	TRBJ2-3	TGTGCCAGCCCTCCGACTAGCGGGGTCCCAGATACGCAGTATTTT	CASPPTSGVPDTQYF
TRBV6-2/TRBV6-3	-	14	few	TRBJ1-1	TGTGCCAGCAGTTGGAGGGAATCAGGCACTGAAGCTTTCTTT	CASSWRESGTEAFF
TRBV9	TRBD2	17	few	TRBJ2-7	TGTGCCAGCAGCTCACCGTTAGCGGGAGGGCCTTTATACGAGCAGTACTTC	CASSSPLAGGPLYEQYF
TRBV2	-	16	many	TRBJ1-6	TGTGCCAGCACTTCCTCGCGGTTTGGGAATAATTCACCCCTCCACTTT	CASTSSRFGNNSPLHF
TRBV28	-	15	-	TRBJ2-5	TGTGCCAGCACTCCAGGGACAACTTTTCAAGAGACCCAGTACTTC	CASTPGTTFQETQYF
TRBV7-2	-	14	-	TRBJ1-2	TGTGCCAGCAGCCCGGACAGCTATAACTATGACTACACCTTC	CASSPDSYNYDYTF
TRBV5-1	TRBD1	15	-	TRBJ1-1	TGCGCCAGCAGGGCCGGGACAGGGATGAACACTGAAGCTTTCTTT	CASRAGTGMNTEAFF
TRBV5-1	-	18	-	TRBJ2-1	TGCGCCAGCAGTCCCATACCTTTGGGGGGGGCTAGGTACAATGAGCAGTTCTTC	CASSPIPLGGARYNEQFF
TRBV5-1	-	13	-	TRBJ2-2	TGCGCCAGCAGCTTCAGGAACACCGGGGAGCTGTTTTTT	CASSFRNTGELFF
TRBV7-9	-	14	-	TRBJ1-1	TGTGCCAGCAGCCCCCTTGTCCTCACGAGTGAAGCTTTCTTT	CASSPLVLTSEAFF
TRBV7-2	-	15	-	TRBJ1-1	TGTGCCAGCAGCTTAAATGCAAGGATTGACCCTGAAGCTTTCTTT	CASSLNARIDPEAFF
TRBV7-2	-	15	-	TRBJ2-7	TGTGCCAGCAGCTCAGGGCCAGGGAAGGTCGGCGAGCAGTACTTC	CASSSGPGKVGEQYF
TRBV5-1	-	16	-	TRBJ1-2	TGCGCCAGCAGCTCGGGGATGCCAGGGGTAAACTATGGCTACACCTTC	CASSSGMPGVNYGYTF
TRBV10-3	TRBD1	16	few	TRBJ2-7	TGTGCCATCAGTGGGACAGGACCCGATAGCTCCTACGAGCAGTACTTC	CAISGTGPDSSYEQYF
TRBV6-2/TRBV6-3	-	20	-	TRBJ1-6	TGTGCCAGCAGTTACGGCCCGGGACTTCCATTAGATCCGAATAATTCACCCCTCCACTTT	CASSYGPGLPLDPNNSPLHF
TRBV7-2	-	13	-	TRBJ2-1	TGTGCCAGCAGCTTAGCTGGCATCAATGAGCAGTTCTTC	CASSLAGINEQFF
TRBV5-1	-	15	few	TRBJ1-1	TGCGCCAGCAGCTCGTTTCCGGGGGCTGACACTGAAGCTTTCTTT	CASSSFPGADTEAFF
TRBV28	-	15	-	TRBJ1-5	TGTGCCAGCAGCTCCCCGTTTTCTAGCAATCAGCCCCAGCATTTT	CASSSPFSSNQPQHF
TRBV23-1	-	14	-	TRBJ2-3	TGCGCCAGCACGCCCGGGATACCTACAGATACGCAGTATTTT	CASTPGIPTDTQYF
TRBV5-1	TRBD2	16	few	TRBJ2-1	TGCGCCAGCAGCGCGCCGGGACTAGCCCCCTACAATGAGCAGTTCTTC	CASSAPGLAPYNEQFF
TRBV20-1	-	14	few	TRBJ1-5	TGCAGTGCTAGATTTAGGAATAGCAATCAGCCCCAGCATTTT	CSARFRNSNQPQHF
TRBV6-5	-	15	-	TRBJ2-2	TGTGCCAGCAGTTACAAGGGCCGAGGCACCGGGGAGCTGTTTTTT	CASSYKGRGTGELFF
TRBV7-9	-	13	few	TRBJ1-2	TGTGCCAGCCGACCAGGGGACGGCTATGGCTACACCTTC	CASRPGDGYGYTF
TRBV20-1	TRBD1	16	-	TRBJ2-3	TGCAGTGCTAGAGACCGGGACAGGGAGGGCACAGATACGCAGTATTTT	CSARDRDREGTDTQYF
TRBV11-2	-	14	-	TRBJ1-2	TGTGCCAGCAGCTTAGTGCTGGGGAACTATGGCTACACCTTC	CASSLVLGNYGYTF
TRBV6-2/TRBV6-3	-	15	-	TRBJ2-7	TGTGCCAGCAGTTACTCGGAGGAAGGGGGCTACGAGCAGTACTTC	CASSYSEEGGYEQYF
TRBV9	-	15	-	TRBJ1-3	TGTGCCAGCAGCGGGCGGTTGTATTCTGGAAACACCATATATTTT	CASSGRLYSGNTIYF
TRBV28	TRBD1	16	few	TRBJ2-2	TGTGCCAGCAGTTCCTTCGACAGGGGGAAGATCGGGGAGCTGTTTTTT	CASSSFDRGKIGELFF
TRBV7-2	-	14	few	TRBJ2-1	TGTGCCAGCAGCTTAGAATTAGAACTAAGCGAGCAGTTCTTC	CASSLELELSEQFF
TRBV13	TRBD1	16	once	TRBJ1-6	TGTGCCAGCAGCTATGACCGGGACAGGGGGCTATCACCCCTCAACTTT	CASSYDRDRGLSPLNF
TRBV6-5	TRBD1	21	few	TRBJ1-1	TGTGCCAGCAGTTACAGGGATCTGAGGGGACACCGGGACAGAAAGAACACTGAAGCTTTCTTT	CASSYRDLRGHRDRKNTEAFF
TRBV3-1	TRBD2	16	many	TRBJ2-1	TGTGCCAGCAGCCCACCTAGCGGGAGGGTCGACAATGAGCAGTTCTTC	CASSPPSGRVDNEQFF
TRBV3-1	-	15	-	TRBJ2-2	TGTGCCAGCACTCCGACAGTAGGGAGGACCGGGGAGCTGTTTTTT	CASTPTVGRTGELFF
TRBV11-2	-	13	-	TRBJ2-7	TGTGCCAGCAGCTTGCACACCTCCTACGTGCAGTACTTC	CASSLHTSYVQYF
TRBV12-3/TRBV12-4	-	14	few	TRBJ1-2	TGTGCCAGCAGTCTCCAGACAGAAAACTATGGCTACACCTTC	CASSLQTENYGYTF
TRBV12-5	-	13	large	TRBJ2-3	TGTGCTAGTAGTCATTACGAGGTAGATACGCAGTATTTT	CASSHYEVDTQYF
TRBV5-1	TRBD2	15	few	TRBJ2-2	TGCGCCACCGGGACTAGCGGGAGTGACACCGGGGAGCTGTTTTTT	CATGTSGSDTGELFF
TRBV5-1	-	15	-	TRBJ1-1	TGCGCCAGCAGCTTGGGACAGCATACGAACACTGAAGCTTTCTTT	CASSLGQHTNTEAFF
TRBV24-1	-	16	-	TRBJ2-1	TGTGCCACCAGTGACACAGGACGGAGCTCCTACAATGAGCAGTTCTTC	CATSDTGRSSYNEQFF